This T cell receptor beta chain came from a study of cytomegalovirus exposure and HLA in healthy donors. V gave up 4 bases and J gave up 3 bases, with 18 bases separating them. The length of the CDR3 is 15 residues. CDR1 is GTSNPN and CDR2 is SVGIG in the germline V gene (reference sequence). Sequencing was performed with immunoSEQ multiplex PCR; in TCRdb, only in-frame clones are kept and a portion is missing. This table has roughly 70,000 clones, approximately 97% appearing once. The chain is built from TRBV30 and TRBJ1-2; D is unresolved. Material for sequencing was PBMCs. This receptor was taken from a woman between 18 and 29 years old in good health and CMV-seropositive. CDR3 sequence reads: CAWTPRERGDYGYTF. DNA of the CDR3: TGTGCCTGGACCCCGCGAGAAAGAGGCGACTATGGCTACACCTTC.